This T cell receptor (beta chain) was captured by sequencing in a study of T cells in Graves' hyperthyroidism and ophthalmopathy. General study results and limits: Ophthalmopathy prediction by the model preceded onset by a median roughly 6.3 months.

It was less than 13 ml of fresh peripheral blood that supplied the PBMCs. Authors of the study amplified TCR beta CDR3 regions from RNA transcripts. First-round RT-PCR targeting the TCR CDR3 was performed with the HTBI primer set. Via MiXCR, TCRdb re-called the multiplex PCR reads, giving one row per CDR3 protein. Seen here are 35,000 to 40,000 distinct CDR3 sequences, just under 50% observed once, and the top ten hold approximately 6.2%. The CDR3 totals 13 residues. Between the trimmed V and J ends, which lost 1 base and 6 bases, there was a span of 9 bases. CDR1 is LNHDA, CDR2 SQIVND, per germline (reference sequence). This clonotype appeared many times. Its specificity is unknown.

The chain uses TRBV19 and TRBJ1-1; no clear D gene. This sequence was found in a woman aged 45-65 years with Graves' hyperthyroidism that later progressed to Graves' ophthalmopathy. Sequencing was done on a sample of blood. The CDR3 nucleotides read TGTGCCAGTAGTATAGGGGGAGTCGCTGAAGCTTTCTTT. Translated: CASSIGGVAEAFF.